This T cell receptor (beta chain) stems from a study of T cell responses to AZD1222 COVID-19 vaccine. Whole-study results and caveats: Recipients of two AZD1222 doses showed rising Spike-specific TCR breadth and depth. Donors were mostly white British, more females; clonal diversity possibly underestimated.

Assay used: immunoSEQ multiplex PCR; TCRdb lists only in-frame clones, some missing. The table shows 94,000 or so clones, with 89% occurring only once. About this clone: Its antigen is still unknown.

Germline assignment: CDR1 SGHTA and CDR2 FQGTGA. Trimming shortened V by 1 base and J by 0 bases, and 7 bases separated the two germline ends. This CDR3 spans 15 amino acids. This receptor was obtained from an adult in good health. The sequencing used peripheral blood, collected on day 0 of AZD1222 vaccination. The rearrangement joins TRBV7-3 to TRBJ1-3; D uncertain. CDR3 amino acids: CASSLNVGSGNTIYF. The CDR3 DNA sequence: TGTGCCAGCAGCTTAAACGTAGGCTCTGGAAACACCATATATTTT.